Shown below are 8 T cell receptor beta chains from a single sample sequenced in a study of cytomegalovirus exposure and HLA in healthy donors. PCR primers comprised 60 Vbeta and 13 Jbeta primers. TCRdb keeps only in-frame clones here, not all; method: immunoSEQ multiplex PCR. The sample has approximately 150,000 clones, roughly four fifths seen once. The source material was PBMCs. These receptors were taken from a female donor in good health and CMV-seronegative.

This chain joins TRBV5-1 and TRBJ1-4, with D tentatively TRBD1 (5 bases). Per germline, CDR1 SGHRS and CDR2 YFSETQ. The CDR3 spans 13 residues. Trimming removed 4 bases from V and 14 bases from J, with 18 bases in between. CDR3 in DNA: TGCGCCAGCAGCGGCGGGACGGCTGAACGCCTGTTTTTT. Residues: CASSGGTAERLFF.

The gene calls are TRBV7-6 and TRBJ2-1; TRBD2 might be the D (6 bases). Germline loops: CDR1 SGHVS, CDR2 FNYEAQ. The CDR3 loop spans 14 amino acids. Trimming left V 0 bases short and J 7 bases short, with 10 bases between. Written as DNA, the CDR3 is TGTGCCAGCAGCTTAGCCCTGACTAGTAATGAGCAGTTCTTC. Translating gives CASSLALTSNEQFF.

CDR3 nucleotide sequence: TGTGCCTGGAGTGATGGAGCGTATGGCTACACCTTC. As protein: CAWSDGAYGYTF. The chain combines TRBV30 with TRBJ1-2; D is undetermined. This CDR3 comprises 12 residues. CDR1 is GTSNPN and CDR2 is SVGIG in the germline V gene (reference sequence). Trimming pared 1 base from V and 5 bases from J, leaving 8 bases between.

Here the CDR3 DNA reads TGTGCCAGCAGCTTGGGCACCCAAGAGACCCAGTACTTC. It is translated as CASSLGTQETQYF. The V and J genes are TRBV7-9 and TRBJ2-5; no definite D call. The V gene's germline CDR1 is SEHNR and CDR2 FQNEAQ (reference sequence). This CDR3 is 13 amino acids long. The V and J ends lost 3 bases and 1 base respectively, with 6 bases between them.

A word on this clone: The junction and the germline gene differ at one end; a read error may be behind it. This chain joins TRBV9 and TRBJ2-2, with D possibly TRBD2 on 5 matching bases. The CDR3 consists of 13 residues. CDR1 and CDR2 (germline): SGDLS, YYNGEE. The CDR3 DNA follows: TGTGCCAGCAGACTGGGTGACACCGGGGAGCTGTTTTTC. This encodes CASRLGDTGELFF.

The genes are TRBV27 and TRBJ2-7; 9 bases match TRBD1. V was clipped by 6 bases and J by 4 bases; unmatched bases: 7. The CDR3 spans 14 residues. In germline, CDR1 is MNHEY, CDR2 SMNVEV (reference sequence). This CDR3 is CASSQGQGGYEQYF. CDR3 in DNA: TGTGCCAGCAGCCAGGGACAGGGAGGGTACGAGCAGTACTTC.

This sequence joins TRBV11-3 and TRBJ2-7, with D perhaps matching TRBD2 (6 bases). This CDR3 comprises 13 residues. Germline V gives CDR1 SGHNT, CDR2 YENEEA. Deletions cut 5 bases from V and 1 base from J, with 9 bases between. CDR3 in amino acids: CASSRGESYEQYF. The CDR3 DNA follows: TGTGCCAGCAGCCGCGGGGAGTCCTACGAGCAGTACTTC.

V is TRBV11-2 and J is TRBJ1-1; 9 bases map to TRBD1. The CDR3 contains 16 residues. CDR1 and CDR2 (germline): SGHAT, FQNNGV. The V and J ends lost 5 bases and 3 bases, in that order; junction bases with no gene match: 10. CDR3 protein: CASSAGQGGLYTEAFF. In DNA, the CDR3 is TGTGCCAGCAGCGCGGGACAGGGAGGGTTATACACTGAAGCTTTCTTT.